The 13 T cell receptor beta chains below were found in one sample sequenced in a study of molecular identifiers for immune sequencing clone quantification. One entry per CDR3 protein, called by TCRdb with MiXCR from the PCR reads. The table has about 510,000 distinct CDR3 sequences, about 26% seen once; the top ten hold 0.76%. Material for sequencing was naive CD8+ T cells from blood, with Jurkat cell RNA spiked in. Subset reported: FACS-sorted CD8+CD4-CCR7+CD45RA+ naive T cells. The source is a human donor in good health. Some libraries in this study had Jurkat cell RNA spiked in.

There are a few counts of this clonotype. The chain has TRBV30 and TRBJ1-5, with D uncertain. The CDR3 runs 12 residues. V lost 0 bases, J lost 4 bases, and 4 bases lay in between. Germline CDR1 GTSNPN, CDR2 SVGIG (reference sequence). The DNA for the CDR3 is TGTGCCTGGAGTGTACAGAATCAGCCCCAGCATTTT. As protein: CAWSVQNQPQHF.

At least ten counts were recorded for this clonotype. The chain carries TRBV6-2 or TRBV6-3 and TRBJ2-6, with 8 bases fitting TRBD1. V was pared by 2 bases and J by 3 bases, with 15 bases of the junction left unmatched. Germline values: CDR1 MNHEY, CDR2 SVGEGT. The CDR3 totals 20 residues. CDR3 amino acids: CASSYPPQGVSVGGANVLTF. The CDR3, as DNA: TGTGCCAGCAGTTACCCTCCACAGGGGGTATCGGTCGGTGGGGCCAACGTCCTGACTTTC.

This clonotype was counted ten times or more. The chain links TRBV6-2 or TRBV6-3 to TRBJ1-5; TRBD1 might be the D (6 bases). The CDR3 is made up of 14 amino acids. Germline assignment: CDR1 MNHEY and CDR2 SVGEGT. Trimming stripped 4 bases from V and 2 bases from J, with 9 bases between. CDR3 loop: CASSSGVGNQPQHF. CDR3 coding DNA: TGTGCCAGCAGTTCAGGGGTTGGCAATCAGCCCCAGCATTTT.

The chain's CDR3 is CASRMGGASLYNEQFF. The CDR3 DNA sequence: TGTGCCAGCAGGATGGGGGGGGCTTCGCTCTACAATGAGCAGTTCTTC. This sequence joins TRBV5-6 and TRBJ2-1; D is perhaps TRBD2 (7 bases). This CDR3 is built from 16 residues. V lost 5 bases to trimming and J lost 3 bases, with 18 bases between them. Germline-derived CDR1 and CDR2 are SGHDT and YYEEEE. The full variable domain, its missing parts supplied by reference TRBV5-6 and TRBJ2-1, is DAGVTQSPTHLIKTRGQQVTLRCSPKSGHDTVSWYQQALGQGPQFIFQYYEEEERQRGNFPDRFSGHQFPNYSSELNVNALLLGDSALYLCASRMGGASLYNEQFFGPGTRLTVL.

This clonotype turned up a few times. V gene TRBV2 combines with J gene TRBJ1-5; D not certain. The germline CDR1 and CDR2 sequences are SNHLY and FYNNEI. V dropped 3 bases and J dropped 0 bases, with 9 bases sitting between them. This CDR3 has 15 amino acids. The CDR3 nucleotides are TGTGCCAGCAGTGATAGGAGTTATAGCAATCAGCCCCAGCATTTT. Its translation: CASSDRSYSNQPQHF.

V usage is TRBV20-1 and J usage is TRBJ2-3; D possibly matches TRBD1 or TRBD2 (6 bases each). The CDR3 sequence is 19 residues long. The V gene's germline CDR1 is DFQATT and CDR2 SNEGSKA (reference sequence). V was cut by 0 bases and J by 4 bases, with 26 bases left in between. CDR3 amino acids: CSARDGGMLDRSTPDTQYF. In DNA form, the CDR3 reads TGCAGTGCTAGAGACGGGGGCATGTTGGACCGTAGCACTCCAGATACGCAGTATTTT.

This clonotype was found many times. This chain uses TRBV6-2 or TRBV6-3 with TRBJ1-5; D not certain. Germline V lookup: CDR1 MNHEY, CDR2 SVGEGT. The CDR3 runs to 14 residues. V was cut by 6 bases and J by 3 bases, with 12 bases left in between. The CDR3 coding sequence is TGTGCCAGCAGGCCAGATATCTACAATCAGCCCCAGCATTTT. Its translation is CASRPDIYNQPQHF.

The CDR3 DNA is TGTGCCTGGAGTACTTCTTCATTTTCAGATACGCAGTATTTT. It specifies CAWSTSSFSDTQYF. The J gene is TRBJ2-3, the V gene TRBV30, with no clear D. The CDR3 loop spans 14 amino acids. Germline V gives CDR1 GTSNPN, CDR2 SVGIG (reference sequence). V was shortened by 2 bases and J by 4 bases, with 13 bases between the two germline ends. The entire variable domain, with the rest obtained from reference TRBV30 and TRBJ2-3, is as follows: SQTIHQWPATLVQPVGSPLSLECTVEGTSNPNLYWYRQAAGRGLQLLFYSVGIGQISSEVPQNLSASRPQDRQFILSSKKLLLSDSGFYLCAWSTSSFSDTQYFGPGTRLTVL.

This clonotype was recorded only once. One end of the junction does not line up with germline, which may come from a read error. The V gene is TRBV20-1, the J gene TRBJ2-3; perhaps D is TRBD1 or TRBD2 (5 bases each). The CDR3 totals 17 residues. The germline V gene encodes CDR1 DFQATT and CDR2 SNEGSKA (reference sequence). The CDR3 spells CSARAPGPYTSTDTQCF. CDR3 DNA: TGCAGTGCTAGAGCACCGGGGCCATATACGAGCACAGATACGCAGTGTTTT.

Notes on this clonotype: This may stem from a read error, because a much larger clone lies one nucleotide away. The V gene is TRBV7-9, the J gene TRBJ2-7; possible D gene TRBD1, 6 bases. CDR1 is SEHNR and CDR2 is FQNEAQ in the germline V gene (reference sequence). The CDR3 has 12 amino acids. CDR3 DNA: TGTGCCTGCAGCCCAGGGGCGGGCGAGCAGTACTTC. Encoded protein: CACSPGAGEQYF.

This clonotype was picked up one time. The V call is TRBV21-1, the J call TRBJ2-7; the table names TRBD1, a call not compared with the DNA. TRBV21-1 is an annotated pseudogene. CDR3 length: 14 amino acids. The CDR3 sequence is CATSTGTVDFEQYF. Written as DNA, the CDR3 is TGTGCCACCAGCACCGGGACAGTAGATTTTGAGCAGTACTTC.

CDR3 loop: CASRSGTGPMNTEAFF. CDR3 DNA: TGTGCCAGCAGAAGCGGGACAGGGCCGATGAACACTGAAGCTTTCTTT. The rearrangement uses TRBV6-5 and TRBJ1-1, with TRBD1 matching over 9 bases. CDR3 size: 16 residues. V lost 6 bases and J lost 0; bases outside the gene matches: 8. Germline V gives CDR1 MNHEY, CDR2 SVGAGI.

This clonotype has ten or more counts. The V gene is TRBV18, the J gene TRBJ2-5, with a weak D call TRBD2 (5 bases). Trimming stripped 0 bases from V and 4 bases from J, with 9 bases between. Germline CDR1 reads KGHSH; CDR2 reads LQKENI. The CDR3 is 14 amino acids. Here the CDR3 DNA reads TGTGCCAGCTCACCACCGGACGGGGTAGAGACCCAGTACTTC. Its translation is CASSPPDGVETQYF.